The entry below describes one TCR beta chain. Original analysis: How many nucleated cells were present was estimated from reference gene primer amplification. Here immunoSEQ multiplex PCR was the method, and the copy in TCRdb shows in-frame clones only, minus some. From that table come the V and J calls and clone size; the DNA was used to work out D and trimming. The sample has approximately 110,000 clones, approximately 70% seen once. These data originate in a study of blood T cell repertoires in COVID-19. In the study overall: Spain, Italy and the United States supplied samples that represented acute and convalescent COVID-19. PBMCs, B-cell-depleted T cells, or T cells were the source of the cDNA or gDNA that made up the material.

The CDR3 extends over 14 amino acids. V was clipped by 5 bases and J by 5 bases, with 12 bases between them. Germline CDR1 and CDR2: LGHDT and YNNKEL (reference sequence). This receptor was obtained from a man older than 75 with acute or convalescent COVID-19. Specimen: peripheral blood. This rearrangement joins TRBV3-1 (or the pseudogene TRBV3-2) to TRBJ1-4; D might be TRBD1 (6 bases). Written as DNA, the CDR3 is TGTGCCAGCAGCTTCGGACAGCCAAATGAAAAACTGTTTTTT. Its translation: CASSFGQPNEKLFF.